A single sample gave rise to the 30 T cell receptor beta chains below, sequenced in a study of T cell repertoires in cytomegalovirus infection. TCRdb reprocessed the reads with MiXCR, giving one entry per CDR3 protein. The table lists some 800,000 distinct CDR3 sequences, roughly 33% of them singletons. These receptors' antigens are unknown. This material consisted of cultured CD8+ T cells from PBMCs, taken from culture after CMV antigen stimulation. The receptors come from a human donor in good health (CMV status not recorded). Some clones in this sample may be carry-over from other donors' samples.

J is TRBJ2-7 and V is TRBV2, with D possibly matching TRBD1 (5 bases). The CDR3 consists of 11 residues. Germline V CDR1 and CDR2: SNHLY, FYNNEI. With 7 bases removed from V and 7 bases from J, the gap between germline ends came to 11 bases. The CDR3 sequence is CASNRGSEQYV. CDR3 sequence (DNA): TGTGCCAGCAATAGGGGCAGTGAGCAGTACGTC.

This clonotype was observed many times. CDR3 DNA: TGTGCCAGCAGCTCTCTAGCGGGGGAGGGGGAGACCCAGTACTTC. Its protein is CASSSLAGEGETQYF. The J gene is TRBJ2-5, the V gene TRBV7-2; 10 bases agree with TRBD2. The CDR3 is 15 residues long. Germline V gene data show CDR1 as SGHTA and CDR2 as FQGNSA. V trimming: 4 bases; J trimming: 5 bases; junction bases outside the gene matches: 7.

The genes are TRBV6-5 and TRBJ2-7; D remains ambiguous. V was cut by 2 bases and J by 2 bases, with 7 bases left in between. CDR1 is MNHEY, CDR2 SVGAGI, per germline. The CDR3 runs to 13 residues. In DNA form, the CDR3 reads TGTGCCAGCAGTTACGCAGGTCCCTACGAGCAGTACTTC. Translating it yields CASSYAGPYEQYF.

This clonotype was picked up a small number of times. CDR3 protein: CASSRTTTRDGYTF. The CDR3 nucleotides read TGTGCCAGCAGTCGGACTACTACTAGGGATGGCTACACCTTC. This chain connects TRBV12-3 or TRBV12-4 to TRBJ1-2; no definite D call. CDR3 length equals 14 residues. Trimming cost V 5 bases and J 6 bases, with 16 bases left between them.

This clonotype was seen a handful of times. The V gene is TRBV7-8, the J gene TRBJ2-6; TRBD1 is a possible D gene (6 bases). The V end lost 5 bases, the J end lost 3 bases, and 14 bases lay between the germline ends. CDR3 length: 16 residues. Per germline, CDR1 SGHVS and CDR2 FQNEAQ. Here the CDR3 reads CASSHPWGLGANVLTF. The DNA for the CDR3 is TGTGCCAGCAGCCATCCTTGGGGGCTTGGGGCCAACGTCCTGACTTTC.

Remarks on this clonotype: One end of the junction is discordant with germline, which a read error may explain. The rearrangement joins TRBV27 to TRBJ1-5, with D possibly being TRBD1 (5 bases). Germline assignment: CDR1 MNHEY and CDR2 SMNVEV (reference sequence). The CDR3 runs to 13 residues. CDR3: CASGLQDNQPQHF. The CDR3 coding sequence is TGTGCCAGCGGTTTACAGGACAATCAGCCCCAGCATTTT.

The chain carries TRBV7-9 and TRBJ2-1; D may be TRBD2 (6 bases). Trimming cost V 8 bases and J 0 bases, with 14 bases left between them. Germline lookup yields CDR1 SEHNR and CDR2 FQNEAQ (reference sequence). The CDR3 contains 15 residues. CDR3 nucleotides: TGTGCCAGCGCCCGGGACTTAAGCTCCTACAATGAGCAGTTCTTC. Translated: CASARDLSSYNEQFF.

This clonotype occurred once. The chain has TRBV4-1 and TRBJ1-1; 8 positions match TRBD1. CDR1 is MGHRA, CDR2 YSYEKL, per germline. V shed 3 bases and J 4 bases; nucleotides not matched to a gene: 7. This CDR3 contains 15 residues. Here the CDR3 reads CASSHEQGGGTEAFF. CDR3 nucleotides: TGCGCCAGCAGCCACGAACAGGGGGGGGGCACTGAAGCTTTCTTT.

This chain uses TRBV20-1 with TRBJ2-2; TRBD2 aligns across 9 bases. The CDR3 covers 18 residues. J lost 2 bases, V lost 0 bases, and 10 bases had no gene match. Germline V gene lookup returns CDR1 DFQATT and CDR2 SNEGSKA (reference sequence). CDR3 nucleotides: TGCAGTGCTAGAGATCCCGGAGCGGGGGGCCTAAACACCGGGGAGCTGTTTTTT. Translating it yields CSARDPGAGGLNTGELFF.

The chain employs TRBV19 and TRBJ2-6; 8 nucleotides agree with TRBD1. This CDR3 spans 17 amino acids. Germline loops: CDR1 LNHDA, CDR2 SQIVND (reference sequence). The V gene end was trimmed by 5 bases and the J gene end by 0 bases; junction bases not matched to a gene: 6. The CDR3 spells CASSLQGVGSGANVLTF. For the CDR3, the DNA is TGTGCCAGTAGTCTACAGGGGGTCGGCTCTGGGGCCAACGTCCTGACTTTC. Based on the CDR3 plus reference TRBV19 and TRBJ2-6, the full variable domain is DGGITQSPKYLFRKEGQNVTLSCEQNLNHDAMYWYRQDPGQGLRLIYYSQIVNDFQKGDIAEGYSVSREKKESFPLTVTSAQKNPTAFYLCASSLQGVGSGANVLTFGAGSRLTVL.

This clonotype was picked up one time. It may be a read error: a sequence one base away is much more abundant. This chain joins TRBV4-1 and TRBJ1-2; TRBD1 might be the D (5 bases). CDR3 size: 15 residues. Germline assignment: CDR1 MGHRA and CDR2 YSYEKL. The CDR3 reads CASIQDFGGSYGYTF. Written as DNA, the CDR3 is TGTGCCAGCATCCAAGATTTCGGGGGGAGCTATGGCTACACCTTC.

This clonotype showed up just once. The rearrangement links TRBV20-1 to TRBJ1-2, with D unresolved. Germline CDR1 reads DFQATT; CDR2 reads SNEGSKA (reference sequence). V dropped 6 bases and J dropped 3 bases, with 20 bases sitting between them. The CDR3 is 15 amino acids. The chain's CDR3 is CSAPWEGPGDYGYTF. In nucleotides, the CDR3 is TGCAGTGCCCCCTGGGAGGGCCCTGGAGACTATGGCTACACCTTC.

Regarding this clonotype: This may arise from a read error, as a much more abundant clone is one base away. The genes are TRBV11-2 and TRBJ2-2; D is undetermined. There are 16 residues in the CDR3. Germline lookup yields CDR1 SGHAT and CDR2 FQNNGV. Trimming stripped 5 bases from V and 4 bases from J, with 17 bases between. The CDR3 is CASSPRFEVFTGELFF. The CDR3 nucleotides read TGTGCCAGCAGCCCGCGCTTTGAAGTATTCACCGGGGAGCTGTTTTTT.

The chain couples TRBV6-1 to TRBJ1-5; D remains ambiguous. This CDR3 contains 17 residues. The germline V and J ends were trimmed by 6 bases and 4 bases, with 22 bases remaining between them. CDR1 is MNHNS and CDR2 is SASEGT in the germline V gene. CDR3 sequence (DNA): TGTGCCAGCAGCCTGACTCAAGTCGGGATAGGAAATCAGCCCCAGCATTTT. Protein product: CASSLTQVGIGNQPQHF.

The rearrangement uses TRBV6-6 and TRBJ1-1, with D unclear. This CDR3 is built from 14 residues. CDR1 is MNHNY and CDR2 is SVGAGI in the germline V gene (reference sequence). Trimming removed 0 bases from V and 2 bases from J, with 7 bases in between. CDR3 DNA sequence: TGTGCCAGCAGTTACTCCTCATATAACACTGAAGCTTTCTTT. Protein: CASSYSSYNTEAFF.

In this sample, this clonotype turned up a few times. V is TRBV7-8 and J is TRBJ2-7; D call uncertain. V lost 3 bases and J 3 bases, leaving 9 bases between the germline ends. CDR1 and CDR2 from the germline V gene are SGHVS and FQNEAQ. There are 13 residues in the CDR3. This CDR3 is CASSFHQIYEQYF. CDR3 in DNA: TGTGCCAGCAGCTTTCACCAAATCTACGAGCAGTACTTC.

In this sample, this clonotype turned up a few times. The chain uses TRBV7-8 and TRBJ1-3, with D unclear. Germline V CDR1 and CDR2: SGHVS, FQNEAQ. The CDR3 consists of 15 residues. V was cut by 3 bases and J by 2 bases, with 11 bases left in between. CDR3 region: CASSLEGFPGNTIYF. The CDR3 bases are TGTGCCAGCAGCTTGGAAGGGTTCCCTGGAAACACCATATATTTT.

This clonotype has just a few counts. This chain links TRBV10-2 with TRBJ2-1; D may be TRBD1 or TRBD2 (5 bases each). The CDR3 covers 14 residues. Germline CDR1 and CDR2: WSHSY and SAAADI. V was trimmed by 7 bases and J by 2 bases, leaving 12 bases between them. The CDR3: CASTERGPYNEQFF. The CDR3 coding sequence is TGCGCCAGCACCGAGAGGGGTCCCTACAATGAGCAGTTCTTC.

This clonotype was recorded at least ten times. The CDR3 bases are TGTGCCAGCAGTCACAGGGATAGCTCCTATAATTCACCCCTCCACTTT. This sequence encodes CASSHRDSSYNSPLHF. V is TRBV7-2 and J is TRBJ1-6; weak D call: TRBD1 (6 bases). The germline gives CDR1 SGHTA, CDR2 FQGNSA. V was pared by 6 bases and J by 0 bases, with 12 bases between. The length of the CDR3 is 16 residues.

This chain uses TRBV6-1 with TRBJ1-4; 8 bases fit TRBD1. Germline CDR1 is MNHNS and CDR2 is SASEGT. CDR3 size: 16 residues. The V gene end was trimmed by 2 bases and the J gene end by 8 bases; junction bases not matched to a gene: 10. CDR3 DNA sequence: TGTGCCAGCAGTGAACCCCACAGGGGGGGAGACGAAAAACTGTTTTTT. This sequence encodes CASSEPHRGGDEKLFF.

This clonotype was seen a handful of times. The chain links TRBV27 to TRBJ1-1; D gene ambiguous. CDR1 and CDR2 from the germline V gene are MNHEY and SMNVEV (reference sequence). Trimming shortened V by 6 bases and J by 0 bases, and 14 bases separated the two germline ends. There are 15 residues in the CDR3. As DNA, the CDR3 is TGTGCCAGCAGCAATTTACCCCGGGTGAACACTGAAGCTTTCTTT. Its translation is CASSNLPRVNTEAFF.

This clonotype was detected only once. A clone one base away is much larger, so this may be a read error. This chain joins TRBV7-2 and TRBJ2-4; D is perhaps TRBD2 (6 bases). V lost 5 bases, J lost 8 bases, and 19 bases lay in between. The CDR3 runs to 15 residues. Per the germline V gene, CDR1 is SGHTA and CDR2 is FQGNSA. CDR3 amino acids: CASSPGGWVGDIQYF. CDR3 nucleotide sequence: TGTGCCAGCAGCCCCGGAGGGTGGGTGGGGGACATTCAGTACTTC.

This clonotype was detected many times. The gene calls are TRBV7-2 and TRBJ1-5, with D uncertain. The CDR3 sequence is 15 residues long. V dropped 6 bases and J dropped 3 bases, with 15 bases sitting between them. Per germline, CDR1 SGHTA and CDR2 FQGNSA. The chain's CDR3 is CASSPGWAYNQPQHF. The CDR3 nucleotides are TGTGCCAGCAGTCCGGGTTGGGCCTACAATCAGCCCCAGCATTTT.

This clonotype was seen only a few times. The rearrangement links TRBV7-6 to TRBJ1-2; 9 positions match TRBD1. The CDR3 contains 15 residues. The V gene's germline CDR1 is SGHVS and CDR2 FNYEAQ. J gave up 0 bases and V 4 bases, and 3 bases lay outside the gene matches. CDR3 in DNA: TGTGCCAGCAGCTGGAGGACAGGGGCTAACTATGGCTACACCTTC. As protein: CASSWRTGANYGYTF.

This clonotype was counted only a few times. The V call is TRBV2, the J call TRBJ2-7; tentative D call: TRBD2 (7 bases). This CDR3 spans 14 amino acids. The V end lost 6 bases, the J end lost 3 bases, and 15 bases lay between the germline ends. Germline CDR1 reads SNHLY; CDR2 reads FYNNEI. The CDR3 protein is CASRSGTLDYEQYV. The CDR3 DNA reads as TGTGCCAGCAGGAGCGGGACACTGGACTACGAGCAGTACGTC.

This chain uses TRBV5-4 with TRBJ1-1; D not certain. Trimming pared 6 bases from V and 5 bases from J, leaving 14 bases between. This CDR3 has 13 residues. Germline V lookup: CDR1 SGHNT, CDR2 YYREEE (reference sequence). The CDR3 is CASNADGSTEAFF. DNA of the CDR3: TGTGCCAGCAACGCGGACGGCTCGACTGAAGCTTTCTTT.

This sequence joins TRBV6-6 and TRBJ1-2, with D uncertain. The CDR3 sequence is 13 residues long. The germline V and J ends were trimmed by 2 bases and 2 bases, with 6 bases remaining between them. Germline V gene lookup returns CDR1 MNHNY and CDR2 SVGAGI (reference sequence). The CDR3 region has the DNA TGTGCCAGCAGTTACGGGAACAACTATGGCTACACCTTC. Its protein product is CASSYGNNYGYTF.

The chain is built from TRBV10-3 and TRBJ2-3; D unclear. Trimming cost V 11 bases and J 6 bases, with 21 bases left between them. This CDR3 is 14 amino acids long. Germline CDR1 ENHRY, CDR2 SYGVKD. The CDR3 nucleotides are TGTGCCGTCGGATCCACTGCGGACCATGATACGCAGTATTTT. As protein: CAVGSTADHDTQYF.

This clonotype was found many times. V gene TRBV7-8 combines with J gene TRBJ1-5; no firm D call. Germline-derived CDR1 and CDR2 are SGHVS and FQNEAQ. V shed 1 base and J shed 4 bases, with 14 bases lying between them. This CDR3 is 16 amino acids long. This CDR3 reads CASSLEPNMWNQPQHF. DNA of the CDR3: TGTGCCAGCAGCTTAGAACCCAACATGTGGAATCAGCCCCAGCATTTT.

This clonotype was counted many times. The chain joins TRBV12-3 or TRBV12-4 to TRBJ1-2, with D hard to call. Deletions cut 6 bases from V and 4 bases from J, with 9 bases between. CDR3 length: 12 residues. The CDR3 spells CASSQDSYGYTF. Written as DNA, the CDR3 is TGTGCCAGCAGCCAGGATTCCTATGGCTACACCTTC.